These T cell receptor beta chains were read from a single sample in a study of cytomegalovirus exposure and HLA in healthy donors. Only in-frame clones appear in the TCRdb table, and some are missing; sequencing was by immunoSEQ multiplex PCR. The sample shows approximately 140,000 clones, about 82% of them seen only once. Specimen: PBMCs. The receptors shown here come from a man aged 25 to 40 in good health and CMV-seronegative. Each CDR3 is given with its conserved first and last residue. Each record gives: V gene, D gene, J gene, clone size, CDR3 protein, CDR3 DNA. The D gene is left open where the match is weak. Clone size is given for some rows only: seen once, a few or many times, or a class if the clone is expanded.

TRBV5-1	.	TRBJ2-3	.	CASSQADTQYF	TGCGCCAGCAGCCAGGCGGATACGCAGTATTTT
TRBV2	TRBD1	TRBJ2-1	.	CASSETGGYEQFF	TGTGCCAGCAGTGAAACAGGGGGGTATGAGCAGTTCTTC
TRBV28	TRBD2	TRBJ2-5	.	CASTVAGEETQYF	TGTGCCAGCACCGTAGCGGGGGAAGAGACCCAGTACTTC
TRBV2	.	TRBJ1-6	.	CASIRHDNSPLHF	TGTGCCAGCATCCGACACGACAATTCACCCCTCCACTTT
TRBV7-9	.	TRBJ2-7	.	CASSPGQPVESYEQYF	TGTGCCAGCAGCCCCGGACAGCCCGTGGAGTCCTACGAGCAGTACTTC
TRBV5-1	TRBD1	TRBJ2-1	.	CASSLVGGPYNEQFF	TGCGCCAGCAGCTTGGTAGGGGGCCCCTACAATGAGCAGTTCTTC
TRBV28	TRBD1	TRBJ1-4	.	CASTTSDRKLEKLFF	TGTGCCAGCACCACATCGGACAGGAAACTTGAAAAACTGTTTTTT
TRBV2	TRBD1	TRBJ1-4	.	CASSELGTGRNEKLFF	TGTGCCAGCAGTGAACTTGGGACAGGGCGTAATGAAAAACTGTTTTTT
TRBV18	.	TRBJ1-1	.	CASSPRGGAKTEAFF	TGTGCCAGCTCACCACGCGGCGGGGCGAAGACTGAAGCTTTCTTT
TRBV28	.	TRBJ2-7	.	CASSLRSSYEQYF	TGTGCCAGCAGTTTGAGGAGCTCCTACGAGCAGTACTTC
TRBV5-1	.	TRBJ2-5	.	CASSLIVEETQYF	TGCGCCAGCAGCTTGATAGTCGAAGAGACCCAGTACTTC
TRBV7-9	.	TRBJ1-6	few	CASSLAGGYNSPLHF	TGTGCCAGCAGCTTAGCGGGGGGTTATAATTCACCCCTCCACTTT
TRBV5-1	TRBD1	TRBJ1-2	.	CASSWDRDSHTF	TGCGCCAGCAGCTGGGACCGGGACAGCCACACCTTC
TRBV5-6	TRBD1	TRBJ2-3	.	CASSLPTGGVDTQYF	TGTGCCAGCAGCTTGCCCACAGGGGGAGTGGATACGCAGTATTTT
TRBV19	.	TRBJ1-5	.	CASSIGGRGNNQPQHF	TGTGCCAGTAGTATAGGCGGCAGGGGAAACAATCAGCCCCAGCATTTT
TRBV7-8	.	TRBJ1-1	.	CASSLTTALTTEAFF	TGTGCCAGCAGCTTAACGACAGCCCTAACCACTGAAGCTTTCTTT